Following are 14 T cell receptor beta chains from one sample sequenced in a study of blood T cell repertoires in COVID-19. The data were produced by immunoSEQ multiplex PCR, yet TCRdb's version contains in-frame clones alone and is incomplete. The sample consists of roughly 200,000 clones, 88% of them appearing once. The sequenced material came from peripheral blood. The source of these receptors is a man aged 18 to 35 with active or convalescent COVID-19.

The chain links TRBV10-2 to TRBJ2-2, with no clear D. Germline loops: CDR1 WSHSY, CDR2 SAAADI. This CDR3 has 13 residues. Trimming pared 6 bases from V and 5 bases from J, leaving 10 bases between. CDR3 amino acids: CASRAGHTGELFF. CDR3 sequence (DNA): TGCGCCAGCAGGGCAGGTCATACCGGGGAGCTGTTTTTT.

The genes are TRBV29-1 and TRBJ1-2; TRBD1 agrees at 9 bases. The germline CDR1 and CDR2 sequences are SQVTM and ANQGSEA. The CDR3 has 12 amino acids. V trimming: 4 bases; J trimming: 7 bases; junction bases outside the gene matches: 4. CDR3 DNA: TGCAGCGTTGGGGACAGGGTGCTTGGCTACACCTTC. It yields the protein CSVGDRVLGYTF.

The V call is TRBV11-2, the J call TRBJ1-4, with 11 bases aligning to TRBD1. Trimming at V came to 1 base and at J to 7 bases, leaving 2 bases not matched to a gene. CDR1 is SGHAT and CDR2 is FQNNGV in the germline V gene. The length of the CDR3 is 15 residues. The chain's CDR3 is CASSLGGTGGEKLFF. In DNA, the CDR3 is TGTGCCAGCAGCTTAGGGGGGACAGGGGGTGAAAAACTGTTTTTT.

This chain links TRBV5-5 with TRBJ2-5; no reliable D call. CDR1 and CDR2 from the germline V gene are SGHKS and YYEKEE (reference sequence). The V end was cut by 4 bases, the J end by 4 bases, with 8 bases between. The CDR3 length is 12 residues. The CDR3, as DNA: TGTGCCAGCAGCCCAACCAGAGAGACCCAGTACTTC. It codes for CASSPTRETQYF.

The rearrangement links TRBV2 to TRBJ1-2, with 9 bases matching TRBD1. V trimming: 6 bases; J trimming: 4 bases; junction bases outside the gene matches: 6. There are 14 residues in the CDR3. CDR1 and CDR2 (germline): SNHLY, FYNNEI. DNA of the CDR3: TGTGCCAGCAGGGAGGACAGGGGCCCCTATGGCTACACCTTC. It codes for CASREDRGPYGYTF.

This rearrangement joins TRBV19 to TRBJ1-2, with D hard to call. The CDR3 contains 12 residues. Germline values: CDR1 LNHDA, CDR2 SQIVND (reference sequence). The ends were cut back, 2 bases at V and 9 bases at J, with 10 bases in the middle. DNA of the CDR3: TGTGCCAGTAGTATATACTCCGGGAGCTACACCTTC. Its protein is CASSIYSGSYTF. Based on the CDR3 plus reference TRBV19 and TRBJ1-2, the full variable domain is DGGITQSPKYLFRKEGQNVTLSCEQNLNHDAMYWYRQDPGQGLRLIYYSQIVNDFQKGDIAEGYSVSREKKESFPLTVTSAQKNPTAFYLCASSIYSGSYTFGSGTRLTVV.

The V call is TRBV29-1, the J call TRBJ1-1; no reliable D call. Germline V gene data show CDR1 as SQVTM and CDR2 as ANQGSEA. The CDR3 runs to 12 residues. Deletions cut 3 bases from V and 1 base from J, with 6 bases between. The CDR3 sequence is CSVEYTNTEAFF. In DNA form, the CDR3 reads TGCAGCGTTGAGTACACGAACACTGAAGCTTTCTTT.

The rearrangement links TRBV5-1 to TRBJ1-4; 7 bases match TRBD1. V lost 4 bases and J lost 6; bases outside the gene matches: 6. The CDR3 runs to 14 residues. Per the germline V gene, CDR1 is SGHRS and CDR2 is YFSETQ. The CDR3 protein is CASSGGQGDEKLFF. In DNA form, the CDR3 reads TGCGCCAGCAGCGGGGGGCAGGGGGATGAAAAACTGTTTTTT.

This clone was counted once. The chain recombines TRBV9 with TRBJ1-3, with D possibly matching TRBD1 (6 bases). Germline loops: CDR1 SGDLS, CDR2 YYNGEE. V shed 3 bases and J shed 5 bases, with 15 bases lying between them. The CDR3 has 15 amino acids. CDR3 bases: TGTGCCAGCAGCGCCGCCCTTGGGGGCCGAAACACCATATATTTT. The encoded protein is CASSAALGGRNTIYF. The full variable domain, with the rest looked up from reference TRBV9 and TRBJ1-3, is DSGVTQTPKHLITATGQRVTLRCSPRSGDLSVYWYQQSLDQGLQFLIQYYNGEERAKGNILERFSAQQFPDLHSELNLSSLELGDSALYFCASSAALGGRNTIYFGEGSWLTVV.

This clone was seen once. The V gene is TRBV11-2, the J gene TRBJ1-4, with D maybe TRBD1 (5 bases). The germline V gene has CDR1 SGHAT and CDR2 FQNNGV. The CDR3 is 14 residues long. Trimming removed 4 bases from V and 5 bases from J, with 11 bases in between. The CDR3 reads CASSYGQENEKLFF. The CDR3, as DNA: TGTGCCAGCAGCTACGGACAAGAGAATGAAAAACTGTTTTTT.

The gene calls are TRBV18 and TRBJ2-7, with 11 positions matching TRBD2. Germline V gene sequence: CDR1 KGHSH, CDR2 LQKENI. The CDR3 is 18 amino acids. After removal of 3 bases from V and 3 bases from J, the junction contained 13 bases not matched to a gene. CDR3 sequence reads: CASSPRDVLAGDLYEQYF. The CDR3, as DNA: TGTGCCAGCTCACCCAGAGACGTACTAGCGGGAGATCTCTACGAGCAGTACTTC.

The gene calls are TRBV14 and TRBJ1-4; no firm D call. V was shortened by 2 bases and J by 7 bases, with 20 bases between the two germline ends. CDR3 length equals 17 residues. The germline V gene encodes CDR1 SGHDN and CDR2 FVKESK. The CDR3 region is CASSQKAKGGYPEKLFF. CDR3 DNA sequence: TGTGCCAGCAGCCAAAAAGCGAAGGGAGGGTATCCTGAAAAACTGTTTTTT.

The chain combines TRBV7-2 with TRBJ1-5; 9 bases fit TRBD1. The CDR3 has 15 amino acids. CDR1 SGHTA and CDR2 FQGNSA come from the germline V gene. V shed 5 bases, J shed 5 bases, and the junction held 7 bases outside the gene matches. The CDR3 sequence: CASSADGQGYQPQHF. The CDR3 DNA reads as TGTGCCAGCAGCGCCGACGGACAGGGGTATCAGCCCCAGCATTTT.

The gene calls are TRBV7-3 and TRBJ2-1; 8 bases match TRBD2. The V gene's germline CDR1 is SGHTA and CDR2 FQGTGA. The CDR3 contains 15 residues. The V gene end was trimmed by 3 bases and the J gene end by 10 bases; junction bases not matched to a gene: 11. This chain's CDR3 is CASSLVTAGEREQFF. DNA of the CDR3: TGTGCCAGCAGCTTGGTCACAGCGGGAGAAAGAGAGCAGTTCTTC.